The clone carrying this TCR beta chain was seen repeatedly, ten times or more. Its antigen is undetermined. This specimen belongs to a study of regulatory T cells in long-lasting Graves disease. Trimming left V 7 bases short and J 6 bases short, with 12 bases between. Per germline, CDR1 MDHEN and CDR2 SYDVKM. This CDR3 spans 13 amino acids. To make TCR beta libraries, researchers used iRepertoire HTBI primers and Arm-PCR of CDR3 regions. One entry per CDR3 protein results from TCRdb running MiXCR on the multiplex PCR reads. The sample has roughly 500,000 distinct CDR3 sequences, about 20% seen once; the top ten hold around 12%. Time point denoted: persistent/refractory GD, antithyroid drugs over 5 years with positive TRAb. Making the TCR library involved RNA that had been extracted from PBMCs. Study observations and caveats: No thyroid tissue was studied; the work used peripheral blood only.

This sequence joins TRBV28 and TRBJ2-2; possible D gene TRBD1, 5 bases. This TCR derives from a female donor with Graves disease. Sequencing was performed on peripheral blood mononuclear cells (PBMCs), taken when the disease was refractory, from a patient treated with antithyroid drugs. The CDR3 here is CASTRVQAGELFF. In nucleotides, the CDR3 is TGTGCCAGCACCAGGGTTCAGGCCGGGGAGCTGTTTTTT.